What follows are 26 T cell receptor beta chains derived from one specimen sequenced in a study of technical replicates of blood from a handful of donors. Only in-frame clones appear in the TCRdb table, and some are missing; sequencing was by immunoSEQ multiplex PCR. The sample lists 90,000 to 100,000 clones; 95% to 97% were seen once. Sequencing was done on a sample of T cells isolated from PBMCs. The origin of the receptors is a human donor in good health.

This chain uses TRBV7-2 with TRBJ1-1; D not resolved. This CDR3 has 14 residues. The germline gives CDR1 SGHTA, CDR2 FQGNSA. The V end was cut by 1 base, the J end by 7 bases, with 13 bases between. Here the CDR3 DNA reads TGTGCCAGCAGCTTAGTGGTGGGAGGCGGTGAAGCTTTCTTT. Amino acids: CASSLVVGGGEAFF.

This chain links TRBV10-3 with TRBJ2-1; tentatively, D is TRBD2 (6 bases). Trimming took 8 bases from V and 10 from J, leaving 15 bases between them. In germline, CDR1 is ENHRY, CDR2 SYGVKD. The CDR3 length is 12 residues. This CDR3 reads CAISGTWFEQFF. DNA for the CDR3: TGTGCCATCTCGGGGACTTGGTTCGAGCAGTTCTTC.

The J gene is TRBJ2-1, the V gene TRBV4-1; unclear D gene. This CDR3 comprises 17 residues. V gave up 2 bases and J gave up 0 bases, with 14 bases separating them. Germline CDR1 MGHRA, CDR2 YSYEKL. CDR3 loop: CASSQPFSKSSYNEQFF. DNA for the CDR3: TGCGCCAGCAGCCAACCTTTTTCTAAGAGCTCCTACAATGAGCAGTTCTTC.

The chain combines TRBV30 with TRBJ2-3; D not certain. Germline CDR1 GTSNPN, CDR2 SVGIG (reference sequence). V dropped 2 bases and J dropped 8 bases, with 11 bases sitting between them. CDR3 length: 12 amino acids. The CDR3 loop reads CAWSSVLGTQYF. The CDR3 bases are TGTGCCTGGAGTAGCGTCTTAGGTACGCAGTATTTT.

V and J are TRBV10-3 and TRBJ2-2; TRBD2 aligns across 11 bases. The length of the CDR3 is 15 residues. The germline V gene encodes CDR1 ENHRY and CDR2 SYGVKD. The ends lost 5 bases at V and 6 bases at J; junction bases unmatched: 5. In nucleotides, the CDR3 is TGTGCCATCAGTAAACAACTAGCGGGAGCCGGGGAGCTGTTTTTT. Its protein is CAISKQLAGAGELFF.

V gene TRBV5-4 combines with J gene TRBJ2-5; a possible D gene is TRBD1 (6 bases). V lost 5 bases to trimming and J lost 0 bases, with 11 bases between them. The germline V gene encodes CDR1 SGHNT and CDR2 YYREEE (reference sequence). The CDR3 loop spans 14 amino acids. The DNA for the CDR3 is TGTGCCAGCAGTTTTGACAGGTACCAAGAGACCCAGTACTTC. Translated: CASSFDRYQETQYF. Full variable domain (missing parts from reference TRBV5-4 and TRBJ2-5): ETGVTQSPTHLIKTRGQQVTLRCSSQSGHNTVSWYQQALGQGPQFIFQYYREEENGRGNFPPRFSGLQFPNYSSELNVNALELDDSALYLCASSFDRYQETQYFGPGTRLLVL.

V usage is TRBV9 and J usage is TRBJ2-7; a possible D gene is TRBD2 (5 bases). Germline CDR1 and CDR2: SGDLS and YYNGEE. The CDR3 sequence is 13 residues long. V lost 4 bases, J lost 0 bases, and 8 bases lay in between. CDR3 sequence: CASSLRDSYEQYF. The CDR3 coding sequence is TGTGCCAGCAGCCTACGGGACTCCTACGAGCAGTACTTC.

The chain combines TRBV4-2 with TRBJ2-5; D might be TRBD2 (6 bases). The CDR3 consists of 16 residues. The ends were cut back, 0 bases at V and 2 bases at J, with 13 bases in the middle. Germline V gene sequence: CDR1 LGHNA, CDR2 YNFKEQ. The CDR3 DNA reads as TGTGCCAGCAGCCAAGAAGGAGGGGTAATACAAGAGACCCAGTACTTC. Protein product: CASSQEGGVIQETQYF.

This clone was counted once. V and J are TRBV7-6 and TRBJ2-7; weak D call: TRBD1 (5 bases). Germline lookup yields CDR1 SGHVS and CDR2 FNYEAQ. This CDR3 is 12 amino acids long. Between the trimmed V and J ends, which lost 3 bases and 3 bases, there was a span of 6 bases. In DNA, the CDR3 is TGTGCCAGCAGCTTCGACAGCTACGAGCAGTACTTC. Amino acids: CASSFDSYEQYF.

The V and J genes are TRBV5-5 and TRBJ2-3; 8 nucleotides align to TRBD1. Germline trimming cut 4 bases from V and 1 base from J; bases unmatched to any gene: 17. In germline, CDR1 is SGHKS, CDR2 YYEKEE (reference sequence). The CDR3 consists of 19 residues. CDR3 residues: CASSLGQGRGLRGTDTQYF. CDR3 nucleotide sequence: TGTGCCAGCAGCCTAGGACAGGGACGTGGTTTGCGGGGCACAGATACGCAGTATTTT. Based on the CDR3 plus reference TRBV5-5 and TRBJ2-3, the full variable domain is DAGVTQSPTHLIKTRGQQVTLRCSPISGHKSVSWYQQVLGQGPQFIFQYYEKEERGRGNFPDRFSARQFPNYSSELNVNALLLGDSALYLCASSLGQGRGLRGTDTQYFGPGTRLTVL.

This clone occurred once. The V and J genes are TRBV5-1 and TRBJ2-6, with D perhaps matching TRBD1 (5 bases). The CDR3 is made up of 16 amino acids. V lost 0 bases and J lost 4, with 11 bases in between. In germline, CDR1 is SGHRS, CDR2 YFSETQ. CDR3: CASSLGAGSGANVLTF. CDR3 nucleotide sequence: TGCGCCAGCAGCTTGGGTGCAGGGTCAGGGGCCAACGTCCTGACTTTC.

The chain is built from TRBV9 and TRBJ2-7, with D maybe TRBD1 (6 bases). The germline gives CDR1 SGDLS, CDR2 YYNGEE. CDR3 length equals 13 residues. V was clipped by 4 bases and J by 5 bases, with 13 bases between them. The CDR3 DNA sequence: TGTGCCAGCAGCTTATCTCAGGGGCACGAGCAGTACTTC. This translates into CASSLSQGHEQYF.

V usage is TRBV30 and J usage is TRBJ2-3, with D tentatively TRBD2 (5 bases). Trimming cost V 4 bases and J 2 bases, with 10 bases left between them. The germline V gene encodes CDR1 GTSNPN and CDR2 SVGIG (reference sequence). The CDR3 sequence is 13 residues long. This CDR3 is CAWTGGYTDTQYF. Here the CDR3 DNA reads TGTGCCTGGACGGGCGGGTACACAGATACGCAGTATTTT.

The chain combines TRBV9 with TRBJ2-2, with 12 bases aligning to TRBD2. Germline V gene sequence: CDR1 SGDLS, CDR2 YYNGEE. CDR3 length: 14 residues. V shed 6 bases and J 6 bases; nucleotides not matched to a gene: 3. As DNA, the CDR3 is TGTGCCAGCAATCTAGCGGGAGGGCCCGGGGAGCTGTTTTTT. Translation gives CASNLAGGPGELFF.

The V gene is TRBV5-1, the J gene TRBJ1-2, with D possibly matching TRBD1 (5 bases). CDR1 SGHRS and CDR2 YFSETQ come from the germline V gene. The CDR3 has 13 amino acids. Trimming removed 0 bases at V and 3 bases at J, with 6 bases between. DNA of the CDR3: TGCGCCAGCAGCTTGGGCAGGGACTATGGCTACACCTTC. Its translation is CASSLGRDYGYTF.

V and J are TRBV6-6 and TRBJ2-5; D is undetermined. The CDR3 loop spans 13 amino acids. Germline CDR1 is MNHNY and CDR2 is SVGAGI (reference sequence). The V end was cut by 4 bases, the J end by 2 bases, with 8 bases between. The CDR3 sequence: CASSFSQQETQYF. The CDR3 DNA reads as TGTGCCAGCAGTTTTTCACAGCAAGAGACCCAGTACTTC.

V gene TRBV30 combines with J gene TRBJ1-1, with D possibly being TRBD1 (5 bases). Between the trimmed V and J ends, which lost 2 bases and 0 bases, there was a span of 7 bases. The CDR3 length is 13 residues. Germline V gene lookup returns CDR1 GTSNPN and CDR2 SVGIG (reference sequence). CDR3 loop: CAWSNRLNTEAFF. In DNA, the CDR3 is TGTGCCTGGAGTAACAGGTTGAACACTGAAGCTTTCTTT.

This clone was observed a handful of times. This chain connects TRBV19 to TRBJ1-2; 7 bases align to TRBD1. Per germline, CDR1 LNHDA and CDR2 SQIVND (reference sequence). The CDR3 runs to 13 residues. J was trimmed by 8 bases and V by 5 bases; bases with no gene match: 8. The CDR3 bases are TGTGCCAGTAGTGTTAACAGGGGATCCGGCTACACCTTC. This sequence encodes CASSVNRGSGYTF.

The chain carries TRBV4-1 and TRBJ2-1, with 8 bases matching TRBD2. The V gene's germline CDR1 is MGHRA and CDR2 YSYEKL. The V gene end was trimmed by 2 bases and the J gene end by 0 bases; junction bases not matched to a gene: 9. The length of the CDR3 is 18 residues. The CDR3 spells CASSQKPAGDSSYNEQFF. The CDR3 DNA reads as TGCGCCAGCAGCCAAAAACCAGCGGGAGACAGCTCCTACAATGAGCAGTTCTTC.

CDR3 DNA: TGTGCCAGCAGTTTATCGAGGTCTCCTCTAAGTTCTGCTTTCTTT. As protein: CASSLSRSPLSSAFF. The V gene is TRBV27, the J gene TRBJ1-1, with D unclear. This CDR3 region has 15 residues. The ends were cut back, 0 bases at V and 11 bases at J, with 19 bases in the middle. The germline CDR1 and CDR2 sequences are MNHEY and SMNVEV (reference sequence).

CDR3 sequence (DNA): TGTGCCAGCAGCGGTACTAACTATGGCTACACCTTC. Protein sequence: CASSGTNYGYTF. This chain joins TRBV9 and TRBJ1-2; no clear D gene. V lost 3 bases and J 0 bases, leaving 3 bases between the germline ends. The CDR3 length is 12 residues. Germline values: CDR1 SGDLS, CDR2 YYNGEE.

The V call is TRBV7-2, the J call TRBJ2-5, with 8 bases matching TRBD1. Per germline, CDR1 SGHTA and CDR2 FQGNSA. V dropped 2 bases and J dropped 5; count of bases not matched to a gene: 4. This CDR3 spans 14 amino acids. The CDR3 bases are TGTGCCAGCAGCTTAAGGACAGGGCAGGAGACCCAGTACTTC. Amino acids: CASSLRTGQETQYF.

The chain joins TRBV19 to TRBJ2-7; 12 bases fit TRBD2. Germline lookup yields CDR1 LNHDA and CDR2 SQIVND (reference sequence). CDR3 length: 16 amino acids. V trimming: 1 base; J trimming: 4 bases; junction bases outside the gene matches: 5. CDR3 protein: CASSIATSGSKYEQYF. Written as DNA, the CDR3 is TGTGCCAGTAGTATAGCGACTAGCGGGAGTAAATACGAGCAGTACTTC.

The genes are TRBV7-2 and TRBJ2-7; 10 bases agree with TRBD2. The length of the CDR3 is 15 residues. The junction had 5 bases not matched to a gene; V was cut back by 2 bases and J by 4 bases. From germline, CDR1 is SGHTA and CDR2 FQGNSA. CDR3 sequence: CASSLSSGRGYEQYF. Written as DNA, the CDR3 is TGTGCCAGCAGCTTATCTAGCGGGAGAGGGTACGAGCAGTACTTC.

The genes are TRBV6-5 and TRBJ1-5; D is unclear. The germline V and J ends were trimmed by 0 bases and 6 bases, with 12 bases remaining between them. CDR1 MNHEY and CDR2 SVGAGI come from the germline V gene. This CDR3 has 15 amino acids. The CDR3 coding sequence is TGTGCCAGCAGTTACTCGAAAGAGGGCATTCAGCCCCAGCATTTT. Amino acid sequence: CASSYSKEGIQPQHF.

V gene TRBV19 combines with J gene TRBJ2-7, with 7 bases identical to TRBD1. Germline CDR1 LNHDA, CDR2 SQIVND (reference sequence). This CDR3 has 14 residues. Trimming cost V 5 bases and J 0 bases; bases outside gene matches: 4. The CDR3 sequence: CASSPRTGSYEQYF. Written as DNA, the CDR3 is TGTGCCAGTAGTCCTAGGACAGGCTCCTACGAGCAGTACTTC.